A single T cell receptor (beta chain) is shown here with its context. This clonotype was seen repeatedly, ten times or more. This receptor's antigen is unknown. No much larger clone exists at a distance of one base, and base qualities are not known. This specimen belongs to a study of T cells in Graves' hyperthyroidism and ophthalmopathy (dated by TCRdb to between 2019 and 2020). Regarding the research as a whole: Peripheral blood was sampled at the time of initial diagnosis, prior to any treatment. To identify distinguishing TCR V-J signatures, a discovery cohort of around 100 patients was used, comprising some 43 with Graves' ophthalmopathy and 55 to 65 with stable Graves' hyperthyroidism. Whether ophthalmopathy could be predicted prospectively was tested in an independent validation cohort made up of 18 to 20 hyperthyroidism patients plus 17 patients who later progressed to ophthalmopathy. For training and testing, the 110 or so patients in the discovery cohort were randomly divided in a 7:3 ratio. In several Graves' hyperthyroidism patients, the study also compared T-cell repertoires from thyroid tissue with T-cell repertoires from blood. After sampling, hyperthyroidism patients received methimazole starting at 30 mg daily, and ophthalmopathy patients received high-dose intravenous methylprednisolone. The paper describes TCR Vbeta CDR3 sequencing of 130 to 150 peripheral blood samples, made up of about 40 ophthalmopathy patients, some 80 hyperthyroidism patients and 17 progressor patients.

The TCR beta CDR3 regions were amplified from the RNA transcripts. For the first round of RT-PCR on the TCR CDR3, the HTBI primer set was used together with the Qiagen OneStep RT-PCR kit. Libraries were constructed in a second round of multiplex PCR, after which size selection and purification were carried out. Sequencing of the libraries was done on an Illumina HiSeq2000 using paired-end 100 bp reads. On the authors' methods: SOAPnuke was used to process the raw data, removing reads that contained adapters or uncalled bases, had a mean Phred below 15, or lacked an exact match to the constant primer or identifier. High-quality paired reads were merged with COPE v1.2.5, and unique nucleotide sequences were defined as clonotypes. MiTCR v1.1 was used to align the clonotypes against IMGT TRBV, TRBD and TRBJ reference segments. The analysis included only V-J combinations with a frequency above 0.0001, which together covered about 99% of the repertoires. A TCS score was defined as the ratio between F50 (clonal expansion) and ExV (chaos), using BLOSUM62-based TCRdist between CDR3 peptides within each V-J. Welch's t-statistics and random forest reduced several hundred V-J features to 10 to 15, which were used in a naive Bayes classifier (R e1071). TCRdb passed the public sequencing reads through fastp at Q25 and MiXCR, retaining productive beta sequences. Each CDR3 protein gets just one entry, which takes the most common genes and DNA from the rows behind it. These V and J calls originate from TCRdb's pipeline instead of the authors' own analysis. The sample table holds about 210,000 distinct CDR3 sequences, of which over 15% were seen once. The ten largest clones add up to 50% of the sample.

Stable Graves' hyperthyroidism was defined as no progression to ophthalmopathy during 18 months of follow-up. Hyperthyroidism patients were aged 18 to 65 years and newly diagnosed, with disease duration of less than 2 months. The study excluded patients with uncontrolled infections, other autoimmune diseases, pregnancy or lactation. Clinical symptoms, serum thyroxine and TRAb, thyroid ultrasound, and orbital computed tomography formed the basis for the diagnoses. Ficoll-Paque density gradient centrifugation was used to isolate PBMCs from around 10 ml of fresh peripheral blood. Total RNA was extracted with Trizol reagent, and quality was checked on an Agilent 2100 Bioanalyzer. The full study reports these points: During validation, the model predicted progression to ophthalmopathy a median of around 6 months ahead of onset, with almost 71% sensitivity and around 72% specificity. No statistical method was used to set the sample size in advance, and investigators knew the group allocation. Most expanded thyroid clonotypes (frequency above 0.001) were also detected in blood, suggesting blood repertoires may reflect thyroid immune responses. A 13 V-J signature model separated ophthalmopathy from stable hyperthyroidism, with over 85% sensitivity and 81.08% specificity in cross-validation and 80%/75% in testing.

Here V drops 5 bases and J drops 7 bases, and the junction holds 7 bases not matched to any gene. The germline V gene sets CDR1 to SGHNT and CDR2 to YENEEA. The CDR3 contains 13 residues, cysteine and phenylalanine counted. Left in the record is the CDR3 DNA by itself, 39 bases read in frame from the first base. The clonotype was recovered from a man in his fifties or sixties with Graves' hyperthyroidism. Sequencing used blood. The rearranged chain carries TRBV11-3 and TRBJ2-7, with TRBD1 matching 8 junction bases. The DNA is as follows: TGTGCCAGCAGCAATACAGGGGGTGGTGAGCAGTACTTC. Translated, it gives CASSNTGGGEQYF.